The 19 T cell receptor beta chains below come from one sample, sequenced in a study of CD8 T cells in Susac syndrome (dated by TCRdb to between 2018 and 2021). The library relied on the immunoSEQ multiplex PCR assay. RNA was extracted with the RNeasy kit and roughly 0.45 to 1 ug was reverse transcribed using random hexamers. TCRdb's own reprocessing of the public reads used fastp at Q25 and MiXCR and kept productive beta chains. Here each entry gathers all rows of one CDR3 protein and keeps the most common genes and DNA. The sample records 120,000 to 150,000 distinct CDR3 sequences, almost 96% of which are singletons. The ten largest clones represent less than 0.085% of the sample. The sequenced sample was CD4+ T cells from PBMCs. The origin of the receptors is a human donor with Susac syndrome.

The rearrangement joins TRBV7-3 to TRBJ2-7; the match to TRBD1 covers 10 bases. CDR1 is SGHTA, CDR2 FQGTGA, per germline. CDR3 length: 13 residues. J gave up 6 bases and V 4 bases, and 3 bases lay outside the gene matches. The CDR3 loop reads CASSSRQGAEQYF. The CDR3 region has the DNA TGTGCCAGCAGCTCCCGACAGGGGGCCGAGCAGTACTTC.

This clonotype was seen more than once but under ten times. This chain joins TRBV11-2 and TRBJ1-2, with TRBD1 matching 8 bases. The CDR3 has 12 amino acids. Germline V gene data show CDR1 as SGHAT and CDR2 as FQNNGV. V shed 5 bases, J shed 8 bases, and the junction held 4 bases outside the gene matches. In DNA form, the CDR3 reads TGTGCCAGCAGCCGGACAGGGAGAGGCTACACCTTC. Translating gives CASSRTGRGYTF.

CDR3 nucleotides: TGTGCCAGCAGTGAAAGCGGGAGTAACACCGGGGAGCTGTTTTTT. Protein product: CASSESGSNTGELFF. The chain recombines TRBV2 with TRBJ2-2, with 8 bases matching TRBD2. Unmatched junction bases numbered 1, after V lost 2 bases and J lost 2 bases. Germline V gene lookup returns CDR1 SNHLY and CDR2 FYNNEI. The CDR3 has 15 residues.

The table lists this clonotype with a count of one. J is TRBJ2-5 and V is TRBV5-1, with 9 bases matching TRBD1. The CDR3 is 16 residues long. The trim removed 3 bases at V and 5 bases at J, leaving 11 bases unmatched. CDR1 SGHRS and CDR2 YFSETQ come from the germline V gene. In nucleotides, the CDR3 is TGCGCCAGCAGCTCGGCCCCACAGGGGGCCGGGGAGACCCAGTACTTC. This gives the protein CASSSAPQGAGETQYF.

The CDR3 DNA reads as TGTGCCAGCAGCTTAGTAGTGGTCGATAATCAGCCCCAGCATTTT. Its translation is CASSLVVVDNQPQHF. The J gene is TRBJ1-5, the V gene TRBV7-2; D gene uncertain. Germline V gene data show CDR1 as SGHTA and CDR2 as FQGNSA. V lost 1 base, J lost 4 bases, and 11 bases lay in between. The CDR3 spans 15 residues.

This sequence joins TRBV20-1 and TRBJ2-7; TRBD1 might be the D (6 bases). The CDR3 has 12 residues. Germline CDR1 and CDR2: DFQATT and SNEGSKA (reference sequence). Trimming removed 6 bases at V and 2 bases at J, with 11 bases between. The CDR3 DNA sequence: TGCAGTGCGAACAGGGACCCCTACGAGCAGTACTTC. Amino acids: CSANRDPYEQYF.

The chain carries TRBV15 and TRBJ2-2, with D tentatively TRBD2 (6 bases). The CDR3 covers 13 residues. Looked up from germline, CDR1 is LNHNV and CDR2 is YYDKDF (reference sequence). The V end lost 4 bases, the J end lost 5 bases, and 8 bases lay between the germline ends. CDR3 amino acids: CATSTEGTGELFF. The CDR3 DNA is TGTGCCACCAGCACGGAGGGGACCGGGGAGCTGTTTTTT.

The chain links TRBV6-6 to TRBJ2-7; D may correspond to TRBD1 or TRBD2 (5 bases each). The CDR3 has 14 amino acids. V was cut by 11 bases and J by 1 base, with 18 bases left in between. CDR1 and CDR2 (germline): MNHNY, SVGAGI (reference sequence). The CDR3 reads CASHRDQNSYEQYF. Here the CDR3 DNA reads TGTGCCTCCCACCGGGACCAGAATTCCTACGAGCAGTACTTC.

The V call is TRBV3-1, the J call TRBJ2-1, with 9 nucleotides matching TRBD1. Losses at the gene ends were 1 base for V and 5 bases for J; bases not matched to a gene: 3. CDR1 is LGHDT, CDR2 YNNKEL, per germline (reference sequence). This CDR3 has 15 residues. CDR3 DNA sequence: TGTGCCAGCAGCCAAGCCGGGACAGGGAACAATGAGCAGTTCTTC. This codes for CASSQAGTGNNEQFF.

V usage is TRBV24-1 and J usage is TRBJ2-6; perhaps TRBD2 as D (5 bases). The CDR3 covers 13 residues. V was pared by 2 bases and J by 12 bases, with 10 bases between. Germline CDR1 is KGHDR and CDR2 is SFDVKD. This chain's CDR3 is CATSDSRVPVLTF. CDR3 nucleotide sequence: TGTGCCACCAGTGATTCGAGGGTCCCCGTCCTGACTTTC.

The chain employs TRBV5-6 and TRBJ1-1, with no clear D. CDR1 and CDR2 from the germline V gene are SGHDT and YYEEEE. CDR3 length equals 13 residues. V was clipped by 2 bases and J by 6 bases, with 11 bases between them. The DNA for the CDR3 is TGTGCCAGCAGCTTAATACGGCAGGCTGAAGCTTTCTTT. Its translation is CASSLIRQAEAFF.

V gene TRBV9 combines with J gene TRBJ2-7; TRBD2 aligns across 7 bases. With 4 bases clipped from V and 0 bases from J, the junction kept 10 bases outside the gene matches. In germline, CDR1 is SGDLS, CDR2 YYNGEE. The CDR3 spans 16 residues. The CDR3 DNA follows: TGTGCCAGCAGCCCCCAGACTAGCCTATCCTCCTACGAGCAGTACTTC. Translating gives CASSPQTSLSSYEQYF. The whole variable domain, remainder taken from reference TRBV9 and TRBJ2-7, is DSGVTQTPKHLITATGQRVTLRCSPRSGDLSVYWYQQSLDQGLQFLIQYYNGEERAKGNILERFSAQQFPDLHSELNLSSLELGDSALYFCASSPQTSLSSYEQYFGPGTRLTVT.

The chain uses TRBV28 and TRBJ2-7, with D perhaps TRBD2 (6 bases). CDR3 size: 13 residues. V lost 7 bases, J lost 2 bases, and 12 bases lay in between. Germline assignment: CDR1 MDHEN and CDR2 SYDVKM. The CDR3 here is CASKRLETYEQYF. CDR3 in DNA: TGTGCCAGCAAGAGACTAGAGACCTACGAGCAGTACTTC.

This chain links TRBV2 with TRBJ1-3; weak D call: TRBD1 (5 bases). Germline V lookup: CDR1 SNHLY, CDR2 FYNNEI. Trimming removed 6 bases from V and 2 bases from J, with 14 bases in between. The CDR3 length is 15 residues. The CDR3 sequence: CASSPPGGAGNTIYF. The CDR3 DNA is TGTGCCAGCAGCCCTCCCGGGGGGGCTGGAAACACCATATATTTT.

The J gene is TRBJ2-7, the V gene TRBV5-4, with D perhaps matching TRBD2 (6 bases). Germline V lookup: CDR1 SGHNT, CDR2 YYREEE (reference sequence). The CDR3 runs to 14 residues. The V and J ends lost 0 bases and 5 bases respectively, with 12 bases between them. CDR3 coding DNA: TGTGCCAGCAGCTTGGGGGGGGAGTACCACGAGCAGTACTTC. Protein: CASSLGGEYHEQYF.

The chain links TRBV2 to TRBJ1-2; no reliable D call. Germline loops: CDR1 SNHLY, CDR2 FYNNEI. The V gene lost 8 bases and the J gene lost 4 bases, with 14 bases spanning the gap. The CDR3 sequence is 13 residues long. CDR3 protein: CASGPAGGYGYTF. The CDR3 region has the DNA TGTGCCAGCGGTCCGGCGGGCGGCTATGGCTACACCTTC.

The chain couples TRBV3-1 to TRBJ1-1; 7 bases agree with TRBD1. J was trimmed by 12 bases and V by 4 bases; bases with no gene match: 8. Per the germline V gene, CDR1 is LGHDT and CDR2 is YNNKEL (reference sequence). The CDR3 loop spans 12 amino acids. The CDR3 spells CASSLRQGPTFF. The CDR3 DNA sequence: TGTGCCAGCAGCCTGAGACAGGGACCCACTTTCTTT.

The J gene is TRBJ1-2, the V gene TRBV18, with D possibly being TRBD1 (5 bases). Germline V lookup: CDR1 KGHSH, CDR2 LQKENI. The CDR3 consists of 13 residues. V shed 3 bases and J shed 8 bases, with 13 bases lying between them. CDR3 DNA: TGTGCCAGCTCACCTTCAGACAGTAGGGGCTACACCTTC. Protein product: CASSPSDSRGYTF.

The genes are TRBV9 and TRBJ2-2; no reliable D call. The CDR3 has 14 residues. Trimming left V 3 bases short and J 6 bases short, with 12 bases between. The germline V gene has CDR1 SGDLS and CDR2 YYNGEE. The CDR3 region has the DNA TGTGCCAGCAGCGCCCCCCCTAAGTCCGGGGAGCTGTTTTTT. Encoded protein: CASSAPPKSGELFF.